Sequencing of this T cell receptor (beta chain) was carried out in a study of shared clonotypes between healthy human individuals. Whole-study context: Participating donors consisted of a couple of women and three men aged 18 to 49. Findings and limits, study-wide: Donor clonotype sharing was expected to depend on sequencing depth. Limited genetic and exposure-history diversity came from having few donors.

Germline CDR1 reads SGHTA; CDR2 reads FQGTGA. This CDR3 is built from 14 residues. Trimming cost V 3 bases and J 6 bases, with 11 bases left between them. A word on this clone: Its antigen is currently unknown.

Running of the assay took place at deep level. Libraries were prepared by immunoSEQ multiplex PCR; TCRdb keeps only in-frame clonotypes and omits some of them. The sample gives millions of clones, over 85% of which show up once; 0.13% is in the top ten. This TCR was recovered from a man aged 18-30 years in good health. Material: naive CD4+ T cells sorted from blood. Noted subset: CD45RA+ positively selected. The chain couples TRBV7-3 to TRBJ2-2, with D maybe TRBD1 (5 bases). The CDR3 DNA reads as TGTGCCAGCAGCTTCCCAGGGTTTTCCGGGGAGCTGTTTTTT. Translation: CASSFPGFSGELFF.